This T cell receptor (beta chain) was documented in a study of T-cell memory formation after mild COVID-19. Germline assignment: CDR1 SQVTM and CDR2 ANQGSEA. The ends were cut back, 1 base at V and 4 bases at J, with 13 bases in the middle. The length of the CDR3 is 14 residues. This clonotype was detected a few times. TCRdb reanalysed the 5' RACE reads using MiXCR and keeps one entry per CDR3 protein. The repertoire consists of 200,000 to 300,000 distinct CDR3 sequences, with over 15% occurring once and the leading ten covering more than 20%. The rearrangement joins TRBV29-1 to TRBJ2-5; tentatively, D is TRBD2 (7 bases). This receptor was identified in a man younger than 30 who had mild COVID-19 (a few samples of this study predate the infection). Cell type and time point are not known. Material for sequencing was PBMCs or a T cell subset sorted from them (not recorded which). CDR3 amino acids: CSVEAPGEGETQYF. The CDR3 DNA is TGCAGCGTTGAAGCCCCAGGGGAGGGAGAGACCCAGTACTTC.